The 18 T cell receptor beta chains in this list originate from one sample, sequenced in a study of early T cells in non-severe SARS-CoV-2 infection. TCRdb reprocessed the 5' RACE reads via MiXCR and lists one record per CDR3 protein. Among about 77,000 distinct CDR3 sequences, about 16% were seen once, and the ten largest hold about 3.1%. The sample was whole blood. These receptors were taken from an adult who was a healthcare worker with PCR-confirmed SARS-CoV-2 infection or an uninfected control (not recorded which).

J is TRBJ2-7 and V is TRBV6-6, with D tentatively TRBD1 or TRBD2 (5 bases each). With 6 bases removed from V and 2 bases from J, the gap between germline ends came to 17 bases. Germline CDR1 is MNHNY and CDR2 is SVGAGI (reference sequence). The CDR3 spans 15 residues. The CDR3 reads CASSPFGGEAYEQYF. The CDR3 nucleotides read TGTGCCAGCAGCCCCTTTGGGGGTGAAGCCTACGAGCAGTACTTC.

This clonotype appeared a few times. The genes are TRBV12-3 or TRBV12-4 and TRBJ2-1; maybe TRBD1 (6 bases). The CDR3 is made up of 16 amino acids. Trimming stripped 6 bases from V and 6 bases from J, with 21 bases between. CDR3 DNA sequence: TGTGCCAGCAGCCAGAAGGGCCTGGGGGCTCGCAATGAGCAGTTCTTC. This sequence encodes CASSQKGLGARNEQFF.

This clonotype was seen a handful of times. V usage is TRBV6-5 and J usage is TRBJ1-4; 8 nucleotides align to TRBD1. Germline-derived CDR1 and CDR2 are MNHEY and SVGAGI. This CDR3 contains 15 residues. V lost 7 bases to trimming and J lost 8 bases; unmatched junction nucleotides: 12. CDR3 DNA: TGTGCCAGCAAGTCGGGGACAGGCGGGTACGAAAAACTGTTTTTT. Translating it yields CASKSGTGGYEKLFF.

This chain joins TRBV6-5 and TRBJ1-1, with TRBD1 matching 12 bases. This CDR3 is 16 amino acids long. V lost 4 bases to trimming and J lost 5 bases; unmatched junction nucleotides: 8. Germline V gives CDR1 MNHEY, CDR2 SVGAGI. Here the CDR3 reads CASSLLGQGARTEAFF. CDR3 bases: TGTGCCAGCAGTTTACTGGGACAGGGGGCTAGGACTGAAGCTTTCTTT.

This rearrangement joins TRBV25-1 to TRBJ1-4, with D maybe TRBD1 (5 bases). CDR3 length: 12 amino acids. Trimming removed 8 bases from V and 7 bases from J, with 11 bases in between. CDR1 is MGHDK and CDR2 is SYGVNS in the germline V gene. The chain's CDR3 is CASGRGGEKLFF. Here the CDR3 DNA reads TGTGCCAGCGGTAGGGGAGGTGAAAAACTGTTTTTT.

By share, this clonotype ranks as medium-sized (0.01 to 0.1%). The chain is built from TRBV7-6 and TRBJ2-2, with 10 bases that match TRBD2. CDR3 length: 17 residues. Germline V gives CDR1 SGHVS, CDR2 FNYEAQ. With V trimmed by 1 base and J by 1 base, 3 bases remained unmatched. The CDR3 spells CASSLVPSGGNTGELFF. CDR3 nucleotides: TGTGCCAGCAGCTTAGTTCCTAGCGGGGGGAACACCGGGGAGCTGTTTTTT.

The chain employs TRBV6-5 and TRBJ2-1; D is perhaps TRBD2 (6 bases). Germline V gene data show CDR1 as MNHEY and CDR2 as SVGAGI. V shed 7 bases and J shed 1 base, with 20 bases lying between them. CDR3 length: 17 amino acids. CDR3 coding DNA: TGTGCCAGCACACGCGGGGCGGGGAGAGGTTCCTACAATGAGCAGTTCTTC. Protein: CASTRGAGRGSYNEQFF.

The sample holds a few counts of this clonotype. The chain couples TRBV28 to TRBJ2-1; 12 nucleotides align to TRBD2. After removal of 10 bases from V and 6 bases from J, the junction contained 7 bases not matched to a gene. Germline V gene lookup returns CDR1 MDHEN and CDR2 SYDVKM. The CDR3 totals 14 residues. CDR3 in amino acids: CATTGLAGRNEQFF. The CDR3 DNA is TGTGCCACCACCGGACTAGCGGGGCGCAATGAGCAGTTCTTC.

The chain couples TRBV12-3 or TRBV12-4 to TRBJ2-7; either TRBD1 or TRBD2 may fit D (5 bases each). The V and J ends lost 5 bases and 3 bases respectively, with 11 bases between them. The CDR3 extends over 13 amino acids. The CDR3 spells CASSRDHLYEQYF. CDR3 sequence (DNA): TGTGCCAGCAGTCGGGACCATCTCTACGAGCAGTACTTC.

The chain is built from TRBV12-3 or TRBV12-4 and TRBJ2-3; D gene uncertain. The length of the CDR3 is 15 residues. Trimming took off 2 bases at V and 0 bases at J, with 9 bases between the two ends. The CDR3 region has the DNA TGTGCCAGCAGTTTATTAGCAACTAGCACAGATACGCAGTATTTT. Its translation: CASSLLATSTDTQYF.

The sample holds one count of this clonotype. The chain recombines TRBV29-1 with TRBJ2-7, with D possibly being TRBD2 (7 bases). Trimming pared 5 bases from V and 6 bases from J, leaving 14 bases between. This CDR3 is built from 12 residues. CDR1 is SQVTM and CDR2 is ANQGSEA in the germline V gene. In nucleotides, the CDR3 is TGCAGCGTTTCCAGGGGAGGGGTCGAGCAGTACTTC. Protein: CSVSRGGVEQYF.

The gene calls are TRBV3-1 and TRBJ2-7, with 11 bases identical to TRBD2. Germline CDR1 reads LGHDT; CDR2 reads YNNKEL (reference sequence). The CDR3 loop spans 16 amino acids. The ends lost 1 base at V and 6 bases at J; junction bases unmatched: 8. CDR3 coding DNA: TGTGCCAGCAGCCAAGGTTTACTAGCGGGAGTATCCGAGCAGTACTTC. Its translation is CASSQGLLAGVSEQYF.

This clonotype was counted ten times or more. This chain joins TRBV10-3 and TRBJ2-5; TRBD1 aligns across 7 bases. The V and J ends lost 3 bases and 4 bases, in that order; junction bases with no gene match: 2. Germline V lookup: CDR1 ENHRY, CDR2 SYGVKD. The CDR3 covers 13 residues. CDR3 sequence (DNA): TGTGCCATCAGTGACTACAGGGGAGAGACCCAGTACTTC. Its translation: CAISDYRGETQYF.

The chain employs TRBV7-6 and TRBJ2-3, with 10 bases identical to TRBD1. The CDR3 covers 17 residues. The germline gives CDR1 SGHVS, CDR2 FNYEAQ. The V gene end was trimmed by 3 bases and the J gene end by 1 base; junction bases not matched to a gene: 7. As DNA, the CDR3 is TGTGCCAGCAGCTTTCCCGGGACAGGGGAAGGCACAGATACGCAGTATTTT. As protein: CASSFPGTGEGTDTQYF.

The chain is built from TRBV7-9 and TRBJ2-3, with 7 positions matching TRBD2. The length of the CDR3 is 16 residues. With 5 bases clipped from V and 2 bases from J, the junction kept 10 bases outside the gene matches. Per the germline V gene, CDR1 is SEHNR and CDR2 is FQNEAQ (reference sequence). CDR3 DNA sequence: TGTGCCAGCAGCCGGGGAGCTAGCGGATACACAGATACGCAGTATTTT. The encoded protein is CASSRGASGYTDTQYF.

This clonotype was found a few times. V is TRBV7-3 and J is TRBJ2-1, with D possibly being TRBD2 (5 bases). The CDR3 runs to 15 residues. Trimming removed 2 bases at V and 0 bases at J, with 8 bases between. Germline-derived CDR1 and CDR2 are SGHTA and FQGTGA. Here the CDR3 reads CASSLYGDSYNEQFF. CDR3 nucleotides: TGTGCCAGCAGCTTATACGGGGACTCCTACAATGAGCAGTTCTTC.

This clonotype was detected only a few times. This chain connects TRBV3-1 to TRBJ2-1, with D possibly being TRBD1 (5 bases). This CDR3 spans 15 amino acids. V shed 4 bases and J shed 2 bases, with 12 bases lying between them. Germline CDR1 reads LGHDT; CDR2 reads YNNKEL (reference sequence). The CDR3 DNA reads TGTGCCAGCAGCCGGAAACAGGTTCCCTACAATGAGCAGTTCTTC. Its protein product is CASSRKQVPYNEQFF.

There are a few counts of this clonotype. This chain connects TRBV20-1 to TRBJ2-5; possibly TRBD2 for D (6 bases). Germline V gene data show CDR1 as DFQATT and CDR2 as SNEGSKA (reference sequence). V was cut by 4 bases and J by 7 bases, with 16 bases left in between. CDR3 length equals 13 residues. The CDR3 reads CSANSGKAGTQYF. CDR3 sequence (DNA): TGCAGTGCTAATAGCGGAAAGGCGGGGACCCAGTACTTC.